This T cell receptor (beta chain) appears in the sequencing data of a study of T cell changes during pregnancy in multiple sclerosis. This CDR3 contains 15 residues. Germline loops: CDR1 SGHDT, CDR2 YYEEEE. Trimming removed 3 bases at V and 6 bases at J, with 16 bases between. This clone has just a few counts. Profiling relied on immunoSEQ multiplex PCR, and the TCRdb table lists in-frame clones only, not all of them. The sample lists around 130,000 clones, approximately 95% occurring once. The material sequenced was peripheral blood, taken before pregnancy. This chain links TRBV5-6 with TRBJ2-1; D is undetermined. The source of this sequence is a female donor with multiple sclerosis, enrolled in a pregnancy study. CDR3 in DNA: TGTGCCAGCAGCTACGTGGTTAGCCTTGGCAATGAGCAGTTCTTC. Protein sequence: CASSYVVSLGNEQFF.